Listed here is a single T cell receptor beta chain. Clones were sequenced by immunoSEQ multiplex PCR, and TCRdb holds only the in-frame ones, with some missing. The data show 53,000 or so clones, roughly 86% seen once. The data are from a study of technical replicates of blood from a few donors. This CDR3 has 15 amino acids. Trimming took 2 bases from V and 0 from J; bases not matched to a gene: 3. Germline-derived CDR1 and CDR2 are MNHEY and SMNVEV (reference sequence). The chain has TRBV27 and TRBJ2-7, with 8 bases lining up with TRBD2. The clonotype originates from a human donor in good health. Some clones in this sample may be carry-over from other donors' samples. The source material was PBMCs. The CDR3 region is CASSLQAGASYEQYF. CDR3 coding DNA: TGTGCCAGCAGTTTACAAGCGGGAGCCTCCTACGAGCAGTACTTC.